A selection of T cell receptor beta chains follows, all from one sample in a study of CD8+ T cells in alopecia areata. Assay used: immunoSEQ multiplex PCR; TCRdb lists only in-frame clones, some missing. Of around 300,000 clones listed, 60% are singletons. Sequenced material: CD4+ T cells sorted from blood, taken around week 52, from a patient treated with tofacitinib. The receptors here all came from a human donor with alopecia areata. Each CDR3 is given with its conserved first and last residue. The D gene is left open where the match is weak. Some rows mark clone size as missing; the rest say once, few, many or name a class of expanded clone.

j_call: TRBJ2-7
d_call: TRBD1
clone_size: .
v_call: TRBV7-9
cdr3_aa: CASSLAGGSEQYF
cdr3_nt: TGTGCCAGCAGCTTAGCAGGGGGCAGCGAGCAGTACTTC

j_call: TRBJ1-1
d_call: .
clone_size: .
v_call: TRBV7-9
cdr3_aa: CASSIGGGEAFF
cdr3_nt: TGTGCCAGCAGCATAGGAGGCGGGGAAGCTTTCTTT

j_call: TRBJ1-5
d_call: .
clone_size: .
v_call: TRBV7-2
cdr3_aa: CASSIRGQQPQHF
cdr3_nt: TGTGCCAGCAGCATCCGGGGCCAACAGCCCCAGCATTTT

j_call: TRBJ1-5
d_call: TRBD1
clone_size: .
v_call: TRBV4-3
cdr3_aa: CASSQGGTGDPYSNQPQHF
cdr3_nt: TGCGCCAGCAGCCAAGGGGGGACAGGGGACCCTTATAGCAATCAGCCCCAGCATTTT

j_call: TRBJ2-1
d_call: .
clone_size: .
v_call: TRBV20-1
cdr3_aa: CSASTINEQFF
cdr3_nt: TGCAGTGCTTCGACGATCAATGAGCAGTTCTTC

j_call: TRBJ1-1
d_call: .
clone_size: few
v_call: TRBV6-6
cdr3_aa: CASSRGGADMNTEAFF
cdr3_nt: TGTGCCAGCAGCCGTGGTGGGGCAGACATGAACACTGAAGCTTTCTTT

j_call: TRBJ2-3
d_call: .
clone_size: .
v_call: TRBV4-2
cdr3_aa: CASSDNGGTDTQYF
cdr3_nt: TGTGCCAGCAGCGACAATGGTGGCACAGATACGCAGTATTTT

j_call: TRBJ1-1
d_call: .
clone_size: few
v_call: TRBV19
cdr3_aa: CASSIDQNTEAFF
cdr3_nt: TGTGCCAGTAGTATAGATCAGAACACTGAAGCTTTCTTT

j_call: TRBJ1-5
d_call: .
clone_size: .
v_call: TRBV6-5
cdr3_aa: CASSYSGGNQPQHF
cdr3_nt: TGTGCCAGCAGTTACTCTGGCGGGAATCAGCCCCAGCATTTT

j_call: TRBJ2-3
d_call: .
clone_size: .
v_call: TRBV5-1
cdr3_aa: CASSFQGVTDTQYF
cdr3_nt: TGCGCCAGCAGCTTTCAGGGTGTCACAGATACGCAGTATTTT

j_call: TRBJ2-5
d_call: .
clone_size: .
v_call: TRBV29-1
cdr3_aa: CSVVRDRNSPQYF
cdr3_nt: TGCAGCGTTGTCCGGGACCGTAATTCGCCCCAGTACTTC

j_call: TRBJ2-7
d_call: .
clone_size: .
v_call: TRBV7-2
cdr3_aa: CASSLVDASEQYF
cdr3_nt: TGTGCCAGCAGCTTAGTGGACGCCAGCGAGCAGTACTTC

j_call: TRBJ1-2
d_call: .
clone_size: .
v_call: TRBV25-1
cdr3_aa: CASSENLYGYTF
cdr3_nt: TGTGCCAGCAGTGAGAATCTCTATGGCTACACCTTC

j_call: TRBJ1-1
d_call: .
clone_size: once
v_call: TRBV19
cdr3_aa: CASSRNTEAFF
cdr3_nt: TGTGCCAGTAGCCGGAACACTGAAGCTTTCTTT

j_call: TRBJ1-4
d_call: .
clone_size: .
v_call: TRBV30
cdr3_aa: CAWSVLGGTNEKLFF
cdr3_nt: TGTGCCTGGAGTGTACTGGGGGGGACTAATGAAAAACTGTTTTTT

j_call: TRBJ2-3
d_call: TRBD1
clone_size: .
v_call: TRBV7-7
cdr3_aa: CASSAGTGGFTDTQYF
cdr3_nt: TGTGCTAGCAGCGCCGGGACAGGGGGCTTTACAGATACGCAGTATTTT

j_call: TRBJ2-3
d_call: .
clone_size: .
v_call: TRBV7-2
cdr3_aa: CASSRSLGTDTQYF
cdr3_nt: TGTGCCAGCAGCAGAAGCCTCGGCACAGATACGCAGTATTTT

j_call: TRBJ2-3
d_call: .
clone_size: few
v_call: TRBV20-1
cdr3_aa: CSALGADTQYF
cdr3_nt: TGCAGTGCTTTAGGGGCAGATACGCAGTATTTT

j_call: TRBJ2-5
d_call: .
clone_size: .
v_call: TRBV5-1
cdr3_aa: CASSLESGAETQYF
cdr3_nt: TGCGCCAGCAGCTTGGAGTCAGGCGCCGAGACCCAGTACTTC

j_call: TRBJ2-1
d_call: .
clone_size: few
v_call: TRBV5-6
cdr3_aa: CASSPLGDLNNEQFF
cdr3_nt: TGTGCCAGCAGCCCCCTCGGGGACTTAAACAATGAGCAGTTCTTC

j_call: TRBJ1-5
d_call: .
clone_size: .
v_call: TRBV4-3
cdr3_aa: CASSQGGLGQPQHF
cdr3_nt: TGCGCCAGCAGCCAGGGGGGTCTAGGGCAGCCCCAGCATTTT

j_call: TRBJ2-3
d_call: .
clone_size: few
v_call: TRBV29-1
cdr3_aa: CSVDADSTDTQYF
cdr3_nt: TGCAGCGTTGATGCGGATAGCACAGATACGCAGTATTTT

j_call: TRBJ1-1
d_call: .
clone_size: .
v_call: TRBV30
cdr3_aa: CAWSLQGYTEAFF
cdr3_nt: TGTGCCTGGAGTTTACAGGGTTACACTGAAGCTTTCTTT

j_call: TRBJ1-6
d_call: TRBD1
clone_size: few
v_call: TRBV4-1
cdr3_aa: CASQPGQGDHSPLHF
cdr3_nt: TGCGCCAGCCAACCGGGACAGGGGGATCATTCACCCCTCCACTTT

j_call: TRBJ1-2
d_call: TRBD1
clone_size: .
v_call: TRBV29-1
cdr3_aa: CSVEEGQLYGYTF
cdr3_nt: TGCAGCGTTGAAGAGGGACAGCTCTATGGCTACACCTTC

j_call: TRBJ1-1
d_call: .
clone_size: .
v_call: TRBV30
cdr3_aa: CAWSVGQLNTEAFF
cdr3_nt: TGTGCCTGGAGTGTAGGGCAGCTGAACACTGAAGCTTTCTTT

j_call: TRBJ2-3
d_call: .
clone_size: .
v_call: TRBV7-9
cdr3_aa: CASRSRTDTQYF
cdr3_nt: TGTGCCAGCAGATCTAGAACAGATACGCAGTATTTT

j_call: TRBJ1-1
d_call: .
clone_size: .
v_call: TRBV9
cdr3_aa: CASTPPVEGAFF
cdr3_nt: TGTGCCAGCACCCCGCCGGTCGAAGGAGCTTTCTTT